These 18 T cell receptor beta chains were sequenced from one sample in a study of T-cell memory formation after mild COVID-19. TCRdb redid the calling of the 5' RACE reads with MiXCR, one entry per CDR3 protein. The sample contains 300,000 to 350,000 distinct CDR3 sequences, 13% to 15% of which appear only once. Sequencing was performed on PBMCs or a T cell subset sorted from them (not recorded which). These receptors all come from a young man who had mild COVID-19 (a few samples of this study predate the infection). Cell type and time point are not known.

The genes are TRBV20-1 and TRBJ1-6; weak D call: TRBD1 (5 bases). CDR1 and CDR2 (germline): DFQATT, SNEGSKA (reference sequence). The CDR3 has 15 residues. The V end lost 0 bases, the J end lost 7 bases, and 13 bases lay between the germline ends. The CDR3 is CSARDGGNSNSPLHF. Written as DNA, the CDR3 is TGCAGTGCTAGAGATGGGGGAAATTCAAATTCACCCCTCCACTTT.

This clonotype has at least ten counts. The gene calls are TRBV7-8 and TRBJ2-3; D is ambiguous. This CDR3 region has 14 residues. The germline gives CDR1 SGHVS, CDR2 FQNEAQ. Trimming removed 3 bases at V and 4 bases at J, with 11 bases between. The CDR3 DNA sequence: TGTGCCAGCAGCTTTCTCCTTGACCCAGATACGCAGTATTTT. This encodes CASSFLLDPDTQYF.

J is TRBJ2-7 and V is TRBV5-5; D perhaps matches TRBD1 (5 bases). Trimming removed 0 bases at V and 0 bases at J, with 10 bases between. The CDR3 length is 15 residues. CDR1 is SGHKS, CDR2 YYEKEE, per germline (reference sequence). CDR3 sequence (DNA): TGTGCCAGCAGCTTGGACAGGCCGAACTCCTACGAGCAGTACGTC. Its translation: CASSLDRPNSYEQYV.

This clonotype was counted ten times or more. This rearrangement joins TRBV27 to TRBJ1-6, with TRBD1 identical over 10 bases. CDR1 is MNHEY, CDR2 SMNVEV, per germline (reference sequence). V shed 5 bases and J 8 bases; nucleotides not matched to a gene: 9. The CDR3 is 16 amino acids. The CDR3 protein is CASSPKTGGIDSPLHF. The CDR3 nucleotides read TGTGCCAGCAGTCCCAAGACAGGGGGCATCGATTCACCCCTCCACTTT.

This clonotype was seen only a few times. The chain links TRBV5-1 to TRBJ2-1; no clear D gene. CDR1 and CDR2 (germline): SGHRS, YFSETQ. The CDR3 is made up of 15 amino acids. V lost 0 bases, J lost 3 bases, and 10 bases lay in between. In DNA, the CDR3 is TGCGCCAGCAGCTTGGAACGCACATACTACAATGAGCAGTTCTTC. The encoded protein is CASSLERTYYNEQFF.

This sequence joins TRBV5-1 and TRBJ1-6, with D unclear. V lost 3 bases, J lost 0 bases, and 13 bases lay in between. The germline V gene has CDR1 SGHRS and CDR2 YFSETQ. The CDR3 sequence is 17 residues long. The CDR3, as DNA: TGCGCCAGCAGCTCGTTGTGGCGGGGCTCCTATAATTCACCCCTCCACTTT. Translating gives CASSSLWRGSYNSPLHF.

This clonotype was observed a few times. This sequence joins TRBV5-6 and TRBJ2-2; the match to TRBD2 covers 8 bases. The trim removed 0 bases at V and 1 base at J, leaving 2 bases unmatched. Germline values: CDR1 SGHDT, CDR2 YYEEEE. The CDR3 sequence is 16 residues long. CDR3 in amino acids: CASSLVLAGNTGELFF. CDR3 coding DNA: TGTGCCAGCAGCTTGGTCCTAGCGGGGAACACCGGGGAGCTGTTTTTT.

This clonotype occurred a few times. The genes are TRBV7-6 and TRBJ2-7; D ambiguous. Germline values: CDR1 SGHVS, CDR2 FNYEAQ. The CDR3 runs 10 residues. The V end lost 7 bases, the J end lost 4 bases, and 5 bases lay between the germline ends. The CDR3 here is CASTLYEQYV. DNA for the CDR3: TGTGCCAGCACCCTATACGAGCAGTACGTC.

This clonotype has a handful of counts. The chain uses TRBV4-3 and TRBJ2-1, with 7 bases aligning to TRBD2. The CDR3 extends over 16 amino acids. Germline V lookup: CDR1 LGHNA, CDR2 YSLEER. The ends lost 0 bases at V and 4 bases at J; junction bases unmatched: 6. CDR3: CASSQEFKRGYNEQFF. CDR3 nucleotide sequence: TGCGCCAGCAGCCAAGAGTTCAAGCGGGGATACAATGAGCAGTTCTTC.

The chain couples TRBV7-8 to TRBJ2-4, with 8 bases lining up with TRBD2. Germline assignment: CDR1 SGHVS and CDR2 FQNEAQ. The CDR3 is 17 residues long. V lost 1 base to trimming and J lost 3 bases; unmatched junction nucleotides: 8. In DNA, the CDR3 is TGTGCCAGCAGCTTAGGATGGCGGGGGGAAGGCAAAAACATTCAGTACTTC. It encodes CASSLGWRGEGKNIQYF.

This clonotype was observed a few times. The chain couples TRBV4-1 to TRBJ1-4; D is undetermined. The germline gives CDR1 MGHRA, CDR2 YSYEKL. This CDR3 spans 14 amino acids. V lost 4 bases to trimming and J lost 5 bases, with 11 bases between them. The CDR3, as DNA: TGCGCCAGCAGCCCGTTTGGGGTAAATGAAAAACTGTTTTTT. Its translation is CASSPFGVNEKLFF.

This clonotype was recorded a few times. This sequence joins TRBV20-1 and TRBJ2-1, with no clear D. The CDR3 runs to 14 residues. Germline V gives CDR1 DFQATT, CDR2 SNEGSKA (reference sequence). Trimming took 7 bases from V and 0 from J, leaving 13 bases between them. The CDR3 loop reads CSVDRLRSYNEQFF. In DNA form, the CDR3 reads TGCAGTGTGGACCGGCTCCGCTCCTACAATGAGCAGTTCTTC.

This chain connects TRBV6-5 to TRBJ1-2; D uncertain. V dropped 5 bases and J dropped 1 base, with 17 bases sitting between them. The V gene's germline CDR1 is MNHEY and CDR2 SVGAGI. The CDR3 totals 16 residues. The CDR3 region is CASSSRLGQYNYGYTF. In DNA, the CDR3 is TGTGCCAGCAGTAGTCGATTAGGGCAGTATAACTATGGCTACACCTTC.

Only a few counts were recorded for this clonotype. V gene TRBV6-1 combines with J gene TRBJ1-1; the D is unclear. CDR1 and CDR2 (germline): MNHNS, SASEGT. There are 13 residues in the CDR3. Trimming removed 2 bases at V and 2 bases at J, with 6 bases between. The CDR3 here is CASSEQANTEAFF. The CDR3 nucleotides are TGTGCCAGCAGTGAACAGGCAAACACTGAAGCTTTCTTT.

V usage is TRBV4-2 and J usage is TRBJ2-1, with D uncertain. The CDR3 is 17 amino acids. Germline V lookup: CDR1 LGHNA, CDR2 YNFKEQ. V lost 1 base, J lost 6 bases, and 19 bases lay in between. In DNA, the CDR3 is TGTGCCAGCAGCCAAGCAATAACTCTTGACCCCTCCAATGAGCAGTTCTTC. Protein product: CASSQAITLDPSNEQFF.

V is TRBV6-6 and J is TRBJ2-3; D unclear. With 5 bases removed from V and 7 bases from J, the gap between germline ends came to 7 bases. The CDR3 is 11 amino acids. CDR1 MNHNY and CDR2 SVGAGI come from the germline V gene (reference sequence). The CDR3 coding sequence is TGTGCCAGCAGTCTAGAAAATACGCAGTATTTT. This gives the protein CASSLENTQYF.

The chain couples TRBV4-1 to TRBJ1-6; no firm D call. CDR1 is MGHRA and CDR2 is YSYEKL in the germline V gene. The CDR3 is 13 amino acids. Trimming cost V 1 base and J 10 bases, with 8 bases left between them. CDR3 sequence (DNA): TGCGCCAGCAGCCAAGCCCACCAGTCACCCCTCCACTTT. Translating gives CASSQAHQSPLHF.

The chain carries TRBV5-5 and TRBJ2-7; D remains unclear. V was trimmed by 2 bases and J by 3 bases, leaving 9 bases between them. Germline-derived CDR1 and CDR2 are SGHKS and YYEKEE (reference sequence). The CDR3 runs 13 residues. CDR3 residues: CASSFQGNYEQYV. As DNA, the CDR3 is TGTGCCAGCAGCTTCCAAGGGAACTACGAGCAGTACGTC.